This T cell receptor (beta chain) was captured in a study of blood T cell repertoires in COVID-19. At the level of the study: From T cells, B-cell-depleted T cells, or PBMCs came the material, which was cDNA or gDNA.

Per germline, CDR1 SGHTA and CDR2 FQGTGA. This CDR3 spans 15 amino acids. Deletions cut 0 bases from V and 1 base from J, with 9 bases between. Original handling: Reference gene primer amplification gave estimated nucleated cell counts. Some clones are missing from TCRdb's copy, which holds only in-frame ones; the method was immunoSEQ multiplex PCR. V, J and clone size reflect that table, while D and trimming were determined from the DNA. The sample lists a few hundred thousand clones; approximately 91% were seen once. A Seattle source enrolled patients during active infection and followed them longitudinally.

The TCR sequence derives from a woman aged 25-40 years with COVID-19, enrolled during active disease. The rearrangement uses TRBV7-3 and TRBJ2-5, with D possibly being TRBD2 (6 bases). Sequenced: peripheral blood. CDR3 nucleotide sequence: TGTGCCAGCAGCTTAACGTGGGGGGTCCAAGAGACCCAGTACTTC. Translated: CASSLTWGVQETQYF.